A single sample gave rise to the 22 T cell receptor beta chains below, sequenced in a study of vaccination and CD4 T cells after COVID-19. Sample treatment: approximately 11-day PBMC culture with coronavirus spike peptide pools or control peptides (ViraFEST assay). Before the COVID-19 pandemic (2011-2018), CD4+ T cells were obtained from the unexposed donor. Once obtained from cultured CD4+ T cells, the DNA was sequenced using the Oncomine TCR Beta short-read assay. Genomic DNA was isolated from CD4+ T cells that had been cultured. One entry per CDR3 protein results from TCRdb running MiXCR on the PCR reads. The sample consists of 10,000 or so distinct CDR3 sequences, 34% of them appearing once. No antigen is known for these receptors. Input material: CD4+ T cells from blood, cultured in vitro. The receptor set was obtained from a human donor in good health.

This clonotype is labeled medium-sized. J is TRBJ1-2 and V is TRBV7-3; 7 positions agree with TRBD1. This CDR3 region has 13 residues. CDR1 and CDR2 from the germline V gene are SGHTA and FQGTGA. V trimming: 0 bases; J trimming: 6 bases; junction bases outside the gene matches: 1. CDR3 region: CASSLTQGNGYTF. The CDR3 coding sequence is TGTGCCAGCAGCTTAACACAGGGGAATGGCTACACCTTC.

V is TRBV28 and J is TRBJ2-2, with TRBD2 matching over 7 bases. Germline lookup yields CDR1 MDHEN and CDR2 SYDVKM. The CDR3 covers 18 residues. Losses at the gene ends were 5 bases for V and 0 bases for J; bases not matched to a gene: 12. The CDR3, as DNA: TGTGCCAGCAGTATCCCCCTCCCGGGACTAACGAACACCGGGGAGCTGTTTTTT. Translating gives CASSIPLPGLTNTGELFF.

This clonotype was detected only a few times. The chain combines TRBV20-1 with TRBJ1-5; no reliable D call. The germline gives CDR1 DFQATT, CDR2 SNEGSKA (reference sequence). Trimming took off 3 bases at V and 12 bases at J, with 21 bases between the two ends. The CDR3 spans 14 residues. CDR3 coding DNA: TGCAGTGCTAGTTTGCGGCAGCTGGCAGGTGACCAGCATTTT. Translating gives CSASLRQLAGDQHF.

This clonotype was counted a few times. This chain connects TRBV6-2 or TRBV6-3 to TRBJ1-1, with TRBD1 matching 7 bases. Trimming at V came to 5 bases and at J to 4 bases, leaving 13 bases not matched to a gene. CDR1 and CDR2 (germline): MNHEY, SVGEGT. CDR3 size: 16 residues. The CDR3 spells CASSRRTGRGLTEAFF. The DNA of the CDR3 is TGTGCCAGCAGTCGACGGACAGGCCGGGGTCTCACTGAAGCTTTCTTT.

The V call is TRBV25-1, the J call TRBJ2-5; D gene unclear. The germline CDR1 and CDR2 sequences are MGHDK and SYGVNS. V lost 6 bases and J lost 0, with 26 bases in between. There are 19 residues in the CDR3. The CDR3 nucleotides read TGTGCCAGCAGGAGGATCTTACAGCAAACAAAGGGAAACCAAGAGACCCAGTACTTC. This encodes CASRRILQQTKGNQETQYF.

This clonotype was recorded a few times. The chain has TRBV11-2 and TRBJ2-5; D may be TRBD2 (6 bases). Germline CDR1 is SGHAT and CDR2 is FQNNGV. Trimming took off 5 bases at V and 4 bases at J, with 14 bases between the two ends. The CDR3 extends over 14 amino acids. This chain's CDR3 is CASSPRLEGETQYF. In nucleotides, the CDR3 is TGTGCCAGCAGCCCCCGACTAGAGGGAGAGACCCAGTACTTC.

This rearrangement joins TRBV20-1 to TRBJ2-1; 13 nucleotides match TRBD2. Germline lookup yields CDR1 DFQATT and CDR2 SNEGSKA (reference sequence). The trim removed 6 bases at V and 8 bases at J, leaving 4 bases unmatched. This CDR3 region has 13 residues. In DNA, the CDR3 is TGCAGTGCGCGGACTAGCGGGAGATATGAGCAGTTCTTC. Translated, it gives CSARTSGRYEQFF.

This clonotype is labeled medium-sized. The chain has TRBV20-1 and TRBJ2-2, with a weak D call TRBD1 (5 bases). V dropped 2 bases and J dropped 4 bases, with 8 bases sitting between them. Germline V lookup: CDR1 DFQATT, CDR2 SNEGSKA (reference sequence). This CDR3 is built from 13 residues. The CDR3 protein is CSARRGSTGELFF. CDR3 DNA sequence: TGCAGTGCTAGAAGGGGATCCACCGGGGAGCTGTTTTTT.

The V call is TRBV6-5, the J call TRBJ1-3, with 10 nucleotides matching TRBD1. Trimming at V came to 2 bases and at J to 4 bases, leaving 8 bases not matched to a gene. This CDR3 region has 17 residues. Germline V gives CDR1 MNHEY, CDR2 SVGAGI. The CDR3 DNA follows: TGTGCCAGCAGTTACCCAATCGGGACAGGGGAGGGAAACACCATATATTTT. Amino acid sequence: CASSYPIGTGEGNTIYF.

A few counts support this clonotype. The CDR3 DNA follows: TGTGCCAGTAGTGAAACACGGAGGGACGAGCAGTACTTC. Protein: CASSETRRDEQYF. V is TRBV19 and J is TRBJ2-7, with D perhaps matching TRBD2 (6 bases). The V and J ends lost 5 bases and 5 bases respectively, with 13 bases between them. CDR1 and CDR2 (germline): LNHDA, SQIVND (reference sequence). There are 13 residues in the CDR3.

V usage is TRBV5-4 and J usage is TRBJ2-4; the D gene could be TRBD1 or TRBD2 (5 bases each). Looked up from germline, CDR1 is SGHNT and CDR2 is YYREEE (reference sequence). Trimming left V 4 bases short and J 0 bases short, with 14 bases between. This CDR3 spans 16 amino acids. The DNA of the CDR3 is TGTGCCAGCAGCCGATGGGACCTACTAGCCAAAAACATTCAGTACTTC. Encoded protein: CASSRWDLLAKNIQYF.

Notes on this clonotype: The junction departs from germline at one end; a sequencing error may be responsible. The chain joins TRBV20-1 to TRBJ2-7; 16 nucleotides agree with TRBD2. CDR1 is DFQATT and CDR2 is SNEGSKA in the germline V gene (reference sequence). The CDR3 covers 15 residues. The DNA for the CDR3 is TGCGGTGCTGTGGGACTAGCGGGAGGGCCCATCGAGCAGTACTTC. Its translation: CGAVGLAGGPIEQYF.

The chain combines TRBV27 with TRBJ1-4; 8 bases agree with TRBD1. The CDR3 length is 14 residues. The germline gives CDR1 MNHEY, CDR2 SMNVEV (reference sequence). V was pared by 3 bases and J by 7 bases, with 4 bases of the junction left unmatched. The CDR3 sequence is CASSLGTGSEKLFF. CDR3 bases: TGTGCCAGCAGTTTGGGGACAGGTAGTGAAAAACTGTTTTTT.

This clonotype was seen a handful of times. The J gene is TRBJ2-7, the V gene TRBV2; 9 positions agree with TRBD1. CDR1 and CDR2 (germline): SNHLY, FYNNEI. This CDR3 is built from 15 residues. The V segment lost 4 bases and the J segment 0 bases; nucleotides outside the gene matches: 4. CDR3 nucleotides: TGTGCCAGCAGTGGAGGGACAGGGCCCTCCTACGAGCAGTACTTC. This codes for CASSGGTGPSYEQYF.

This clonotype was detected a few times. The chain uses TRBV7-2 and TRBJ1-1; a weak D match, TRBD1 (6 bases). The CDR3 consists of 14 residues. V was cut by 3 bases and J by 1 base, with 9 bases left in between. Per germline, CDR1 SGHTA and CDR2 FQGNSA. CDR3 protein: CASSFSQGNTEAFF. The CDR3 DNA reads TGTGCCAGCAGCTTTTCACAGGGGAACACTGAAGCTTTCTTT.

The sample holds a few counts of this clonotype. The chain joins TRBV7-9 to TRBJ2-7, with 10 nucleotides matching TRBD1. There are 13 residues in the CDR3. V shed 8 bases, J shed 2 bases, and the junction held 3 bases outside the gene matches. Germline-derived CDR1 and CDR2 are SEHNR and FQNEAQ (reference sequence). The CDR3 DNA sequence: TGTGCCAGCGCTGACAGGGGGCCCTACGAGCAGTACTTC. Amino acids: CASADRGPYEQYF.

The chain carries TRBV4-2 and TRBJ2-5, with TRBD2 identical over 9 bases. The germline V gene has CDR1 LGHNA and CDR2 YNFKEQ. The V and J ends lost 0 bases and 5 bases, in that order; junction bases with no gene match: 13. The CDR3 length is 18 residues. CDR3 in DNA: TGTGCCAGCAGCCAAGATTGGGGAGAGCGGGAGGACGGGGAGACCCAGTACTTC. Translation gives CASSQDWGEREDGETQYF.

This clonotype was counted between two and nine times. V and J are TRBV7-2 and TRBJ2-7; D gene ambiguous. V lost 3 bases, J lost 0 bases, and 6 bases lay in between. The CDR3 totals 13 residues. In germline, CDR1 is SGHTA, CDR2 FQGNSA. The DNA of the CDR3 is TGTGCCAGCAGCTTCGCCTACTCCTACGAGCAGTACTTC. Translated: CASSFAYSYEQYF.

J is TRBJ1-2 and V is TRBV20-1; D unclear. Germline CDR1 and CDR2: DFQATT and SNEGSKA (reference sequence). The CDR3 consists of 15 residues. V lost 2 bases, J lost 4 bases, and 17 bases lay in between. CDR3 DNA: TGCAGTGCTAGACGGACGGGCCGGGGAGCCTATGGCTACACCTTC. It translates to CSARRTGRGAYGYTF.

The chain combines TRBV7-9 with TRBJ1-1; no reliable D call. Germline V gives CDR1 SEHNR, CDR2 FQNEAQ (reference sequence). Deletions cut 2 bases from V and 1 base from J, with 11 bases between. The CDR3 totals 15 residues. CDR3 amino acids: CASSLSYGSNTEAFF. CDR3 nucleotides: TGTGCCAGCAGCTTAAGTTATGGGTCGAACACTGAAGCTTTCTTT.

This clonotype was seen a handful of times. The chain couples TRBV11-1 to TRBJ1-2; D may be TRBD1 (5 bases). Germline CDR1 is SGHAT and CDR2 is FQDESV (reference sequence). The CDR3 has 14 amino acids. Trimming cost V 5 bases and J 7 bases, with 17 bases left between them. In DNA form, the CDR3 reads TGTGCCAGCAGCCCGACCCCAGGGTGGGGTGGCTACACCTTC. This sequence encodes CASSPTPGWGGYTF.

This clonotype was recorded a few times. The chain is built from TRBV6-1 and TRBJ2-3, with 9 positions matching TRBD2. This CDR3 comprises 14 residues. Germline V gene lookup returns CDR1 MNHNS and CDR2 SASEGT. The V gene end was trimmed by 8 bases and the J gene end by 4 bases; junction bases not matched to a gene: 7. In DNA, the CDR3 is TGTGCCAGCGGGCGGGAGGGCCGCTCAGATACGCAGTATTTT. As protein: CASGREGRSDTQYF.